This T cell receptor (beta chain) is drawn from a study of CD8 T cells in ankylosing spondylitis. Overall study findings and caveats: There was reportedly significant enrichment of clones that were disease-linked in matched ankylosing spondylitis synovial fluid. Both synovial fluid and blood in reactive arthritis had previously been reported to carry some motif variants. Seemingly distinctive of ankylosing spondylitis blood was a TCR beta motif formed by eight highly homologous variants.

Quantitative 5'-RACE with molecular barcodes was used to make the TCR beta libraries. TCRdb redid the calling of the 5' RACE reads with MiXCR, one entry per CDR3 protein. The data show about 220,000 distinct CDR3 sequences, with roughly 25% seen just once and 5% to 8% held by the top ten. For this clonotype: The antigen is not known.

The CDR3 extends over 15 amino acids. CDR1 and CDR2 (germline): DFQATT, SNEGSKA (reference sequence). The V gene end was trimmed by 3 bases and the J gene end by 6 bases; junction bases not matched to a gene: 10. The chain employs TRBV20-1 and TRBJ2-1; 8 positions match TRBD2. Material: blood, either unsorted or a sorted T cell fraction (not recorded which). The receptor comes from a male donor with ankylosing spondylitis or in good health (not recorded which). The CDR3 sequence is CSARVAGLVSNEQFF. CDR3 coding DNA: TGCAGTGCTAGGGTAGCGGGACTAGTATCCAATGAGCAGTTCTTC.